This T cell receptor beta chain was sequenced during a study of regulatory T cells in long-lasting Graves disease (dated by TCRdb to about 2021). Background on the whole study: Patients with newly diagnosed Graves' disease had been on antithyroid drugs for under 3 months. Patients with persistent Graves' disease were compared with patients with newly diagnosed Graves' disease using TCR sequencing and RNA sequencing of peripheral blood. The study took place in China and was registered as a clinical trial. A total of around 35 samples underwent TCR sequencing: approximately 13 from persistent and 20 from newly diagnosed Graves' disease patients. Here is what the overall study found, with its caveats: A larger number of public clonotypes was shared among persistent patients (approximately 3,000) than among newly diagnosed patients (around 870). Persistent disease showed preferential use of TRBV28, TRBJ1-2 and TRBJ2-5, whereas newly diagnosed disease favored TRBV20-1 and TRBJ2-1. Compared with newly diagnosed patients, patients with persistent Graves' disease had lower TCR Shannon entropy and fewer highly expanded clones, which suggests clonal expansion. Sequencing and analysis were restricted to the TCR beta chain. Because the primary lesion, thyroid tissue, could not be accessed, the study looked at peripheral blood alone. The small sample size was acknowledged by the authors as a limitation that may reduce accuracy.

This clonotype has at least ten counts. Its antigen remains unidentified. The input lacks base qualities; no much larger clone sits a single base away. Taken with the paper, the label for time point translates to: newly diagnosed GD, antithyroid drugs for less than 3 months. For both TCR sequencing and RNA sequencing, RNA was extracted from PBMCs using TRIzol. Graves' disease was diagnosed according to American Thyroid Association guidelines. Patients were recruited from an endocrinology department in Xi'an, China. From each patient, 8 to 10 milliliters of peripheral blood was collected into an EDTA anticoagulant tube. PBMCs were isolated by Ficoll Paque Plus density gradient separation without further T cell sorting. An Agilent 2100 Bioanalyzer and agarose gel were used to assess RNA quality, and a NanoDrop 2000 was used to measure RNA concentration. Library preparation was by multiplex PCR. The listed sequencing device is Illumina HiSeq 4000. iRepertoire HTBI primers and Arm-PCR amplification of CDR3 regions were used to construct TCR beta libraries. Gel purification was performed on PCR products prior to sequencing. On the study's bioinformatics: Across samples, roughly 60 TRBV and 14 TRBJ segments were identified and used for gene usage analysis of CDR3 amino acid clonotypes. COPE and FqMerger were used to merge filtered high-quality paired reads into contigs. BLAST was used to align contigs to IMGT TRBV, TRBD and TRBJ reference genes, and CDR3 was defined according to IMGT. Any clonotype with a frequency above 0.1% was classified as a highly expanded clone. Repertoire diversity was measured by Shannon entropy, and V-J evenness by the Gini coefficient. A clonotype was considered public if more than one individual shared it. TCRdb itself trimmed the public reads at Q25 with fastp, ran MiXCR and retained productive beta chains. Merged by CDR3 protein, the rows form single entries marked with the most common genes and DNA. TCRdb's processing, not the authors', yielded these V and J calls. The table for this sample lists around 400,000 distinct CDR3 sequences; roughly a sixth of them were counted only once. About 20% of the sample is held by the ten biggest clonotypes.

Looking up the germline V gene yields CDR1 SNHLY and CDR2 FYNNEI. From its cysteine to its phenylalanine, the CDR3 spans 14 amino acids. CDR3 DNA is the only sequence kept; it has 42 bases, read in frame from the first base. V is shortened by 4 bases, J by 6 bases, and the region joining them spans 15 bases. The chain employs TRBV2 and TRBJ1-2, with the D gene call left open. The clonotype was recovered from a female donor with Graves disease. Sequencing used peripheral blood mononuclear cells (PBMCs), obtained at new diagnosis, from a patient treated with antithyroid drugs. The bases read TGTGCCAGCAGTGCATCCCGGGGATCAAATGGCTACACCTTC. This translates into CASSASRGSNGYTF.